The clone carrying this T cell receptor beta chain has only a few counts. Its antigen is currently unknown. Stimulation with autologous monocytes and recombinant SARS-CoV-2 spike or nucleoprotein produced proliferating antigen-reactive T cell lines. Samples came from patients recovered from mild-to-severe COVID-19. With 2 bases removed from V and 0 bases from J, the gap between germline ends came to 10 bases. CDR1 is SGHTA, CDR2 FQGNSA, per germline. The CDR3 is 16 residues long. The data are from a study of CD4 T cell repertoires in COVID-19. Here immunoSEQ multiplex PCR was the method, and the copy in TCRdb shows in-frame clones only, minus some. Among over a thousand clones listed, about 17% were seen once. General study points: Two or all three memory subsets shared several highly expanded SARS-CoV-2-reactive clonotypes. SARS-CoV and/or HKU1 spike cultures shared between 7 and 25% of SARS-CoV-2 clonotypes.

This clonotype was obtained from a human donor who had COVID-19. The chain links TRBV7-2 to TRBJ2-2; D might be TRBD2 (6 bases). The sequencing here drew on central memory CD4+ T cells, cultured in vitro, taken after recovery from COVID-19. CDR3 nucleotides: TGTGCCAGCAGCTTAAGTAGCGGAGCGAACACCGGGGAGCTGTTTTTT. This encodes CASSLSSGANTGELFF.